This T cell receptor (beta chain) was sequenced in a study of molecular identifiers for immune sequencing clone quantification. MiXCR, run by TCRdb on the PCR reads, gives a single entry per CDR3 protein. Of around 2,400 distinct CDR3 sequences listed, less than 20% are singletons. This clonotype is large. Its matching antigen is unknown. Deletions cut 4 bases from V and 4 bases from J, with 11 bases between. Looked up from germline, CDR1 is SQVTM and CDR2 is ANQGSEA. The CDR3 has 12 amino acids. Notes on the study in general: Spiked Jurkat TCR RNA from one cell was reportedly detectable among one million naive cells. Whereas naive cells kept under 1% of molecules in clones above 20 RNA copies, such clones held over 99% in effectors.

The sample consisted of naive CD8+ T cells from blood, with Jurkat cell RNA spiked in. Described subset: FACS-sorted CD8+CD4-CCR7+CD45RA+ naive T cells. The chain recombines TRBV29-1 with TRBJ2-7; possible D gene TRBD2, 6 bases. The TCR originated in a human donor in good health. Some libraries in this study had Jurkat cell RNA spiked in. As DNA, the CDR3 is TGCAGCGTTGCGGCGGGGTCGTACGAGCAGTACTTC. Translated: CSVAAGSYEQYF.